This TCR beta chain was identified during a study of cytomegalovirus exposure and HLA in healthy donors. This clone was found once. The antigen remains unidentified. Vbeta (60) and Jbeta (13) primers were used in the PCR. Sequenced by immunoSEQ multiplex PCR; TCRdb stores in-frame clones only, minus some. The table has over 110,000 clones, approximately 80% seen once. General study results and limits: Later analysis demonstrated an association between a missense DCLRE1C variant and TCR beta V- and J-gene trimming. TCR beta sequences reportedly predicted most subjects' HLA-A and HLA-B alleles accurately.

Specimen: PBMCs. This sequence was found in a woman between 45 and 60 years old in good health and CMV-seropositive.

CDR3 amino acids: CASTTNPGTPYSYEQYF. The CDR3 DNA follows: TGTGCCAGCACCACAAACCCAGGGACACCATACTCCTACGAGCAGTACTTC. V and J are TRBV28 and TRBJ2-7; tentative D call: TRBD1 (6 bases). The CDR3 runs 17 residues. The germline gives CDR1 MDHEN, CDR2 SYDVKM. Trimming stripped 7 bases from V and 0 bases from J, with 22 bases between.